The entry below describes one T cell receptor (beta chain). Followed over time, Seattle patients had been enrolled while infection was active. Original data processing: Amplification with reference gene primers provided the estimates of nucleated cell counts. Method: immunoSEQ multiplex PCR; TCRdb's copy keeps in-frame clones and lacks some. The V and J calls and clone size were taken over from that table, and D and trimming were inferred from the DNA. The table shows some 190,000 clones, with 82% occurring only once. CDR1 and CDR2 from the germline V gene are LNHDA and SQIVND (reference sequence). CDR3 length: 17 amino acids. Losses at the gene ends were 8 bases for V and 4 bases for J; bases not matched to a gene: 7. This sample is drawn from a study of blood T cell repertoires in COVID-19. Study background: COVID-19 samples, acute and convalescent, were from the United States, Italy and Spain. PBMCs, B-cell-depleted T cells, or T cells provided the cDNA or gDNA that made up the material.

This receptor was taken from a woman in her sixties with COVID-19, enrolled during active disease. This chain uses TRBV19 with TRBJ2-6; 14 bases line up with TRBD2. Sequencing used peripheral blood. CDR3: CASSTGLAGAGANVLTF. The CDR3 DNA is TGTGCCAGTTCCACGGGACTAGCGGGAGCGGGGGCCAACGTCCTGACTTTC.